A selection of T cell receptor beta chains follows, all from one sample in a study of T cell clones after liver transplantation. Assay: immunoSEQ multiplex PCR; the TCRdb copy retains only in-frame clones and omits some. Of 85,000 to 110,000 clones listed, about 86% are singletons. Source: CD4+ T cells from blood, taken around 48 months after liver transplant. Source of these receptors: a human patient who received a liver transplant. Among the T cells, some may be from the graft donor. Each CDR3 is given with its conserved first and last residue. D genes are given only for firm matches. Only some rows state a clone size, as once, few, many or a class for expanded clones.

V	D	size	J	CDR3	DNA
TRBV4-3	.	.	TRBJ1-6	CASSQDPSRHSPLHF	TGCGCCAGCAGCCAAGACCCCTCCCGGCATTCACCCCTCCACTTT
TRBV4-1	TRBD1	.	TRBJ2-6	CASSQVTGGISGANVLTF	TGCGCCAGCAGCCAAGTAACAGGGGGGATCTCTGGGGCCAACGTCCTGACTTTC
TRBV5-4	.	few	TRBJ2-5	CASSFGSGRETQYF	TGTGCCAGCAGCTTTGGTTCGGGACGGGAGACCCAGTACTTC
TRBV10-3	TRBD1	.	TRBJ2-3	CAISDSGTGDTDTQYF	TGTGCCATCAGTGATTCCGGGACAGGGGACACAGATACGCAGTATTTT
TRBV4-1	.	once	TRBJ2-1	CASSQERGTSIRDEQFF	TGCGCCAGCAGCCAAGAACGGGGGACTTCTATAAGGGATGAGCAGTTCTTC
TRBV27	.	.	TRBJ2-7	CASSLFQRVHEQYF	TGTGCCAGCAGTTTATTCCAGAGGGTCCACGAGCAGTACTTC
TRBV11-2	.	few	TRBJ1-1	CASRAGKGENTEAFF	TGTGCCAGCAGAGCAGGGAAAGGGGAGAACACTGAAGCTTTCTTT
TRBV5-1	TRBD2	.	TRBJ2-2	CASSLRSGTSVFSSTGELFF	TGCGCCAGCAGCTTGAGGTCCGGGACTAGCGTGTTTTCGAGCACCGGGGAGCTGTTTTTT
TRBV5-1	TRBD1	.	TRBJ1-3	CASTRAGQRTDTIYF	TGCGCCAGCACTCGGGCGGGACAGAGGACGGACACCATATATTTT
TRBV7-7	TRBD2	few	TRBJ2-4	CASSAFPNSGGLAKNIQYF	TGTGCCAGCAGCGCTTTCCCGAACAGCGGGGGGCTAGCCAAAAACATTCAGTACTTC
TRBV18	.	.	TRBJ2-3	CASSLNRDTGPTDTQYF	TGTGCCAGCTCACTGAACCGGGACACGGGACCCACAGATACGCAGTATTTT
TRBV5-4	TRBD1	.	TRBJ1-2	CASSLGKPGQSF	TGTGCCAGCAGCTTGGGAAAACCGGGACAGAGCTTC
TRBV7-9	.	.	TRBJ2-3	CASSIVTSQSQYF	TGTGCCAGCAGCATCGTCACGAGTCAGTCGCAGTATTTT
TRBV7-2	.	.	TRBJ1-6	CASSSHFLGSPLHF	TGTGCCAGCAGTTCCCACTTTTTGGGTTCACCCCTCCACTTT
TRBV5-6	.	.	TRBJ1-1	CASSLPGRTEAFF	TGTGCCAGCAGCTTGCCAGGGAGGACTGAAGCTTTCTTT
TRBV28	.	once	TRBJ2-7	CASSHPMGEQYF	TGTGCCAGCAGTCACCCAATGGGGGAGCAGTACTTC
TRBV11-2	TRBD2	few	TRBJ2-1	CASRRSGALNEQFF	TGTGCCAGCAGACGTAGCGGGGCCCTCAATGAGCAGTTCTTC
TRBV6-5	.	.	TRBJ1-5	CASSRTEFSNQPQHF	TGTGCCAGCAGCCGGACAGAATTTAGCAATCAGCCCCAGCATTTT
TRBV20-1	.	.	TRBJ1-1	CSAMGGTEAFF	TGCAGTGCCATGGGGGGCACTGAAGCTTTCTTT
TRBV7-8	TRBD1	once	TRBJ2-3	CASSSRQGTTDTQYF	TGTGCCAGCAGCTCCCGACAGGGGACCACAGATACGCAGTATTTT
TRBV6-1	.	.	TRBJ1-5	CASSERGNSNQPQHF	TGTGCCAGCAGTGAAAGGGGGAATAGCAATCAGCCCCAGCATTTT
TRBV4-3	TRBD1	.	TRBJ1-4	CASSQEARQGATNEKLFF	TGCGCCAGCAGCCAAGAAGCGCGTCAGGGGGCAACTAATGAAAAACTGTTTTTT
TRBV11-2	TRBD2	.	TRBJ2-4	CASSLSGIENIQYF	TGTGCCAGCAGCTTGAGCGGGATAGAAAACATTCAGTACTTC
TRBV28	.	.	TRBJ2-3	CASNAGGTDTQYF	TGTGCCAGCAACGCAGGTGGCACAGATACGCAGTATTTT
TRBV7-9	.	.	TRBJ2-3	CASSLDGVGATDTQYF	TGTGCCAGCAGCTTAGACGGGGTGGGGGCCACAGATACGCAGTATTTT
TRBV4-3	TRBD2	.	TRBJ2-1	CASSLGGGPYNEQFF	TGCGCCAGCAGCCTGGGCGGGGGGCCTTACAATGAGCAGTTCTTC
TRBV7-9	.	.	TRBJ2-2	CASSLGGRVGANTGELFF	TGTGCCAGCAGCTTAGGAGGCAGGGTGGGAGCGAACACCGGGGAGCTGTTTTTT
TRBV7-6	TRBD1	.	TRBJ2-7	CASSGQGVGDEQYF	TGTGCCAGCAGCGGCCAGGGGGTTGGTGACGAGCAGTACTTC
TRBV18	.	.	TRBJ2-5	CASSERETQYF	TGTGCCAGCTCCGAGAGAGAGACCCAGTACTTC
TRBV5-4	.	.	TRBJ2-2	CASSLARATGELFF	TGTGCCAGCAGCTTGGCCAGGGCCACCGGGGAGCTGTTTTTT
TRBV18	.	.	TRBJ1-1	CASSPAGGGNTEAFF	TGTGCCAGCTCACCGGCGGGGGGCGGGAACACTGAAGCTTTCTTT
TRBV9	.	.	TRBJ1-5	CASSVGGTHSNQPQHF	TGTGCCAGCAGCGTAGGGGGGACTCATAGCAATCAGCCCCAGCATTTT
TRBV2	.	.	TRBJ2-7	CASRKRDSNSYEQYF	TGTGCCAGCAGGAAACGGGACTCAAACTCCTACGAGCAGTACTTC
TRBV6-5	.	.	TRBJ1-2	CASSPHTDRNYGYTF	TGTGCCAGCAGTCCCCACACAGACAGAAACTATGGCTACACCTTC
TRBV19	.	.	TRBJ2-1	CASSIDQGKYNEQFF	TGTGCCAGTAGTATAGATCAGGGAAAATACAATGAGCAGTTCTTC
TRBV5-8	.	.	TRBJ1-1	CASSHRGGRGTEAFF	TGTGCCAGCAGCCACCGGGGGGGGAGAGGGACTGAAGCTTTCTTT
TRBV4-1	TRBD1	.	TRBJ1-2	CASSHSNNGDRRGNGYTF	TGCGCCAGCAGCCACTCAAACAACGGGGACAGGAGGGGAAATGGCTACACCTTC
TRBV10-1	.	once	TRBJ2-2	CASSRRLGTGELFF	TGCGCCAGCAGTCGGAGGTTGGGCACCGGGGAGCTGTTTTTT
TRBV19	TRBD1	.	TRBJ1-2	CASSPGQTYGYTF	TGTGCCAGTAGTCCGGGACAGACTTATGGCTACACCTTC
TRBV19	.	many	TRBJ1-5	CASRETNLLGKPQHF	TGTGCCAGTAGAGAGACAAACCTATTGGGGAAGCCCCAGCATTTT
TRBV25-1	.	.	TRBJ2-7	CASSDWRDRGEQYF	TGTGCCAGCAGTGATTGGAGGGACCGGGGCGAGCAGTACTTC
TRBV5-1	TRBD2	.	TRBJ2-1	CASGASGSKVGNEQFF	TGCGCCAGCGGGGCTAGCGGGAGTAAGGTTGGGAATGAGCAGTTCTTC
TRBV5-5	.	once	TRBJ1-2	CASSSGTVYGYTF	TGTGCCAGCAGCTCCGGGACGGTCTATGGCTACACCTTC
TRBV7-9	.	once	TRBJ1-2	CASSSGPNYGYTF	TGTGCCAGCAGCTCCGGGCCTAACTATGGCTACACCTTC
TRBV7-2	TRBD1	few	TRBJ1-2	CASSQNPGQGDGYTF	TGTGCCAGCAGCCAAAATCCGGGACAGGGGGACGGCTACACCTTC